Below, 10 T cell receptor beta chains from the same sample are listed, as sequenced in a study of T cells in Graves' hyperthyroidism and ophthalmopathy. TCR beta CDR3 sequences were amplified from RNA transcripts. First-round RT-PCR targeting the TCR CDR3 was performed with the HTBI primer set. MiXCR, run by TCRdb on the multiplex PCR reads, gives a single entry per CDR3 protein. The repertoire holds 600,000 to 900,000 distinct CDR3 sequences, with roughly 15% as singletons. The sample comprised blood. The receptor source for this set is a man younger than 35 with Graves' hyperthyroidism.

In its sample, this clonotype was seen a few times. DNA for the CDR3: TGTGCCAGCAGTTCGGACGTACCCAGCCTAGCCCATACTGAAGCTTTCTTT. It specifies CASSSDVPSLAHTEAFF. The chain couples TRBV27 to TRBJ1-1, with no clear D. CDR1 MNHEY and CDR2 SMNVEV come from the germline V gene (reference sequence). CDR3 size: 17 residues. V lost 4 bases to trimming and J lost 5 bases, with 23 bases between them.

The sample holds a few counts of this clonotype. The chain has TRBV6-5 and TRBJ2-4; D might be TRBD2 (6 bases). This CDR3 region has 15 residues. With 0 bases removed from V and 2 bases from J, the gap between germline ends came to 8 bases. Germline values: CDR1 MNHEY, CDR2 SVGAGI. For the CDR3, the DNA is TGTGCCAGCAGTTACTCGAGCGGGTCCAAAAACATTCAGTACTTC. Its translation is CASSYSSGSKNIQYF.

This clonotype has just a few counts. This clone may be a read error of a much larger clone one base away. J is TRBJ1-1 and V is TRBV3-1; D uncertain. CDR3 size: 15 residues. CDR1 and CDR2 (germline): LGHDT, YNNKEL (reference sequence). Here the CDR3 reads CASSQGARLNAEAFF. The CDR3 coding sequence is TGTGCCAGCAGCCAAGGGGCCAGACTGAACGCTGAAGCTTTCTTT.

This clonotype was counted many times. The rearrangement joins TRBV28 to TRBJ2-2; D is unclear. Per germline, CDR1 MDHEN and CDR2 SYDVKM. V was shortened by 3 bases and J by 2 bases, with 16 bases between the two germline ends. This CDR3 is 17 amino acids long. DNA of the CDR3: TGTGCCAGCAGTTTCGGAAGGGCATGGGGTAACACCGGGGAGCTGTTTTTT. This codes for CASSFGRAWGNTGELFF.

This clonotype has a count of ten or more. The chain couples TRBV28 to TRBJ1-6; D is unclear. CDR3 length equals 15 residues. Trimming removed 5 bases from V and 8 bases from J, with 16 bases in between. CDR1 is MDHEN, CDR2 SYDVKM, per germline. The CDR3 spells CASSPPPPEDSPLHF. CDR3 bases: TGTGCCAGCAGTCCCCCACCACCAGAAGATTCACCCCTCCACTTT.

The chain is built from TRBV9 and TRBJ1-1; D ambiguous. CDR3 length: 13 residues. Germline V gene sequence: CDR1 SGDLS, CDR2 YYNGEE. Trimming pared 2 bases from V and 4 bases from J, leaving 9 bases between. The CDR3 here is CASSVGSRTEAFF. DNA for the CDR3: TGTGCCAGCAGCGTCGGCAGCCGCACTGAAGCTTTCTTT.

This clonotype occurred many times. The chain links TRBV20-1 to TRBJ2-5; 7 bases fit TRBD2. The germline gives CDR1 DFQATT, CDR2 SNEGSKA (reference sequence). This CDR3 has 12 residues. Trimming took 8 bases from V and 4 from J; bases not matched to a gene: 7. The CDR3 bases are TGCAGTTCCTGGGTAGCGGGAGAGACCCAGTACTTC. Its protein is CSSWVAGETQYF.

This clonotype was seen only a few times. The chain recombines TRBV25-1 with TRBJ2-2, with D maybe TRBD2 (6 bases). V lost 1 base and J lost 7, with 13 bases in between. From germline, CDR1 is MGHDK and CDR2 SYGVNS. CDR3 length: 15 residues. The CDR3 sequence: CASSEWASANGELFF. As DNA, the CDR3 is TGTGCCAGCAGTGAATGGGCTAGCGCGAACGGGGAGCTGTTTTTT. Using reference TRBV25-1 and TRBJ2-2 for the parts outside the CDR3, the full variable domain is EADIYQTPRYLVIGTGKKITLECSQTMGHDKMYWYQQDPGMELHLIHYSYGVNSTEKGDLSSESTVSRIRTEHFPLTLESARPSHTSQYLCASSEWASANGELFFGEGSRLTVL.

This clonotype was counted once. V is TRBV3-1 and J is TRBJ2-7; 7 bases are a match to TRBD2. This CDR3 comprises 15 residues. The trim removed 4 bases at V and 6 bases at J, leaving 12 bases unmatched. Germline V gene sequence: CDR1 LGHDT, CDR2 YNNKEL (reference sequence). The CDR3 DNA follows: TGTGCCAGCAGCCCCCCGGCTAGCGGTGTCTCCGAGCAGTACTTC. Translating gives CASSPPASGVSEQYF.

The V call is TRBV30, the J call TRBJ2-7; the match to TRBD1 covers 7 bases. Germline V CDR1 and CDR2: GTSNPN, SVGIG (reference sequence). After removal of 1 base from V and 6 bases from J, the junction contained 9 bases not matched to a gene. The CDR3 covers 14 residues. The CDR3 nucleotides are TGTGCCTGGAGTGAGACAGGGAGTTTGCTCGAGCAGTACTTC. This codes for CAWSETGSLLEQYF.